These 19 T cell receptor beta chains originate from one sample sequenced in a study of blood T cell repertoires in COVID-19. Only in-frame clones appear in the TCRdb table, and some are missing; sequencing was by immunoSEQ multiplex PCR. The sample has 350,000 to 450,000 clones, roughly 85% seen once; the top ten hold approximately 3.7%. Source material: peripheral blood. Every receptor here comes from a young woman with acute or convalescent COVID-19.

The chain has TRBV7-8 and TRBJ1-2; 7 bases agree with TRBD1. The trim removed 8 bases at V and 7 bases at J, leaving 7 bases unmatched. Germline V gene lookup returns CDR1 SGHVS and CDR2 FQNEAQ. The CDR3 has 12 amino acids. CDR3 nucleotides: TGTGCCAGCGGACACAGGGGAAGTGGCTACACCTTC. It encodes CASGHRGSGYTF.

The rearrangement joins TRBV19 to TRBJ2-1; tentative D call: TRBD2 (6 bases). Germline V lookup: CDR1 LNHDA, CDR2 SQIVND (reference sequence). Deletions cut 5 bases from V and 3 bases from J, with 14 bases between. The CDR3 sequence is 15 residues long. The CDR3 region is CASSPGPGLYNEQFF. In DNA, the CDR3 is TGTGCCAGTAGTCCGGGCCCGGGACTCTACAATGAGCAGTTCTTC. Variable domain in full (rest from reference TRBV19 and TRBJ2-1): DGGITQSPKYLFRKEGQNVTLSCEQNLNHDAMYWYRQDPGQGLRLIYYSQIVNDFQKGDIAEGYSVSREKKESFPLTVTSAQKNPTAFYLCASSPGPGLYNEQFFGPGTRLTVL.

This clone was counted a few times. V gene TRBV2 combines with J gene TRBJ1-1, with D hard to call. Trimming shortened V by 6 bases and J by 1 base, and 12 bases separated the two germline ends. This CDR3 comprises 14 residues. Germline V CDR1 and CDR2: SNHLY, FYNNEI. The CDR3: CASRRRVQNTEAFF. The CDR3 DNA follows: TGTGCCAGCAGGAGGCGAGTACAGAACACTGAAGCTTTCTTT.

V and J are TRBV15 and TRBJ2-7, with D possibly matching TRBD2 (5 bases). Trimming left V 0 bases short and J 3 bases short, with 18 bases between. Germline CDR1 and CDR2: LNHNV and YYDKDF (reference sequence). This CDR3 spans 17 amino acids. CDR3: CATSRDYGGGSNYEQYF. The DNA for the CDR3 is TGTGCCACCAGCAGAGATTACGGCGGCGGGTCAAACTACGAGCAGTACTTC.

This chain links TRBV6-6 with TRBJ2-7; TRBD2 is a possible D gene (5 bases). This CDR3 comprises 13 residues. The germline CDR1 and CDR2 sequences are MNHNY and SVGAGI (reference sequence). Trimming removed 7 bases at V and 0 bases at J, with 10 bases between. The CDR3 bases are TGTGCCAGCACCACGGGATTCTCCTACGAGCAGTACTTC. It specifies CASTTGFSYEQYF.

The rearrangement uses TRBV7-9 and TRBJ2-3; a weak D match, TRBD1 (5 bases). The ends were cut back, 10 bases at V and 2 bases at J, with 19 bases in the middle. Germline CDR1 SEHNR, CDR2 FQNEAQ (reference sequence). This CDR3 region has 15 residues. The chain's CDR3 is CAKISLLGPTDTQYF. The CDR3 DNA sequence: TGTGCCAAGATTTCCCTGTTGGGGCCCACAGATACGCAGTATTTT.

The gene calls are TRBV6-5 and TRBJ2-2; D remains ambiguous. CDR1 is MNHEY and CDR2 is SVGAGI in the germline V gene. This CDR3 has 14 residues. The V gene lost 5 bases and the J gene lost 4 bases, with 11 bases spanning the gap. For the CDR3, the DNA is TGTGCCAGCAGTCCAACAGAATTCACCGGGGAGCTGTTTTTT. Protein sequence: CASSPTEFTGELFF.

This clone was observed a handful of times. This chain uses TRBV2 with TRBJ2-3; TRBD2 is a possible D gene (5 bases). The germline V gene has CDR1 SNHLY and CDR2 FYNNEI. V lost 4 bases and J lost 4, with 15 bases in between. The CDR3 spans 15 residues. The CDR3 region is CASSASIGIPDTQYF. In nucleotides, the CDR3 is TGTGCCAGCAGTGCGAGTATCGGGATCCCAGATACGCAGTATTTT.

V and J are TRBV19 and TRBJ1-6, with 10 bases lining up with TRBD1. V lost 3 bases to trimming and J lost 8 bases; unmatched junction nucleotides: 1. The CDR3 has 14 amino acids. Per the germline V gene, CDR1 is LNHDA and CDR2 is SQIVND (reference sequence). The CDR3 region has the DNA TGTGCCAGTAGTATTGGGACAGGGGATTCACCCCTCCACTTT. Its translation is CASSIGTGDSPLHF.

V is TRBV3-1 (or the pseudogene TRBV3-2) and J is TRBJ2-3; 11 bases are a match to TRBD2. CDR1 and CDR2 from the germline V gene are LGHDT and YNNKEL (reference sequence). The junction had 0 bases not matched to a gene; V was cut back by 0 bases and J by 4 bases. CDR3 length: 15 residues. The CDR3, as DNA: TGTGCCAGCAGCCAAGATAGCGGGGGGGCAGATACGCAGTATTTT. It codes for CASSQDSGGADTQYF.

This clone was recorded once. The rearrangement links TRBV19 to TRBJ2-7; 7 bases are a match to TRBD2. V trimming: 9 bases; J trimming: 3 bases; junction bases outside the gene matches: 20. This CDR3 is 17 amino acids long. The V gene's germline CDR1 is LNHDA and CDR2 SQIVND (reference sequence). The CDR3 DNA reads TGTGCCAGGGATGGGAGGGGACCGCACATCCAAGTCTACGAGCAGTACTTC. Translation: CARDGRGPHIQVYEQYF.

This clone has a single count. The V and J genes are TRBV5-5 and TRBJ2-3, with 12 bases fitting TRBD2. Looked up from germline, CDR1 is SGHKS and CDR2 is YYEKEE (reference sequence). This CDR3 comprises 16 residues. V dropped 4 bases and J dropped 1; count of bases not matched to a gene: 4. The chain's CDR3 is CASSLRLAGGTDTQYF. DNA of the CDR3: TGTGCCAGCAGCCTCAGACTAGCGGGGGGCACAGATACGCAGTATTTT.

The rearrangement joins TRBV3-1 (or the pseudogene TRBV3-2) to TRBJ2-1; maybe TRBD2 (5 bases). This CDR3 is built from 15 residues. The V end was cut by 4 bases, the J end by 5 bases, with 15 bases between. The germline V gene has CDR1 LGHDT and CDR2 YNNKEL (reference sequence). CDR3: CASSRGSRGNNEQFF. The CDR3 DNA reads as TGTGCCAGCAGCCGAGGGTCCCGAGGTAACAATGAGCAGTTCTTC.

V and J are TRBV19 and TRBJ2-1; 12 bases are a match to TRBD2. The V gene end was trimmed by 5 bases and the J gene end by 0 bases; junction bases not matched to a gene: 5. The V gene's germline CDR1 is LNHDA and CDR2 SQIVND (reference sequence). The CDR3 runs to 17 residues. The DNA for the CDR3 is TGTGCCAGTAGTCCCGGACTAGCGGGGCCCTCCTACAATGAGCAGTTCTTC. Translation: CASSPGLAGPSYNEQFF. The full variable domain, with the rest looked up from reference TRBV19 and TRBJ2-1, is DGGITQSPKYLFRKEGQNVTLSCEQNLNHDAMYWYRQDPGQGLRLIYYSQIVNDFQKGDIAEGYSVSREKKESFPLTVTSAQKNPTAFYLCASSPGLAGPSYNEQFFGPGTRLTVL.

About this clone itself: A junction end diverges from the germline sequence, so it may reflect a read error. CDR3 in DNA: TGTGCCAGCAGCCTAACCGGACAGGCGGGGGAGACCCAGTACTTC. Amino acids: CASSLTGQAGETQYF. The chain has TRBV7-3 and TRBJ2-5; D perhaps matches TRBD1 (7 bases). Germline V gene data show CDR1 as SGHTA and CDR2 as FQGTGA. This CDR3 spans 15 amino acids.

The rearrangement uses TRBV7-9 and TRBJ1-1; weak D call: TRBD1 (5 bases). The CDR3 runs 13 residues. V was clipped by 1 base and J by 8 bases, with 11 bases between them. Germline CDR1 is SEHNR and CDR2 is FQNEAQ (reference sequence). CDR3 loop: CASSLGGAAEAFF. CDR3 nucleotides: TGTGCCAGCAGCTTAGGCGGGGCGGCGGAAGCTTTCTTT.

The chain links TRBV6-5 to TRBJ1-1, with D hard to call. In germline, CDR1 is MNHEY, CDR2 SVGAGI. The germline V and J ends were trimmed by 5 bases and 10 bases, with 14 bases remaining between them. The CDR3 consists of 12 residues. DNA of the CDR3: TGTGCCAGCAGTCAAACATCCACGGGAGCTTTCTTT. Its protein product is CASSQTSTGAFF.

The chain couples TRBV5-6 to TRBJ2-7, with D hard to call. CDR1 and CDR2 from the germline V gene are SGHDT and YYEEEE. V was trimmed by 0 bases and J by 6 bases, leaving 16 bases between them. CDR3 length equals 15 residues. CDR3: CASSLASHSVAEQYF. The CDR3 region has the DNA TGTGCCAGCAGCTTGGCTTCCCACAGTGTGGCCGAGCAGTACTTC.

The chain is built from TRBV24-1 and TRBJ2-3, with D possibly TRBD1 on 6 matching bases. Trimming shortened V by 1 base and J by 9 bases, and 7 bases separated the two germline ends. CDR1 and CDR2 from the germline V gene are KGHDR and SFDVKD. The CDR3 length is 12 residues. As DNA, the CDR3 is TGTGCCACCAGTGATTTCCAGGGGACGCAGTATTTT. Amino acids: CATSDFQGTQYF.